Listed below are T cell receptor beta chains from one sample, sequenced in a study of shared T cell receptors in the human thymus. Method: immunoSEQ multiplex PCR; TCRdb's copy keeps in-frame clones and lacks some. The data contain about 610,000 clones, over 75% of them seen just once; the ten biggest clones take up approximately 0.01%. The same data also went into a second study, on human thymus T cells.

The sequencing input was thymocytes. These receptors were collected from a boy in the first two years of life with a congenital heart defect. CDR3s leave out the opening cysteine and the closing phenylalanine or tryptophan. The D gene is left open where the match is weak. Part of the rows lack a size; the others show once, few, many or a class for expanded clones.

V	D	J	size	CDR3
TRBV5-4	TRBD2	TRBJ2-1	NA	ASSLFRTSGIGNEQF
TRBV21-1	NA	TRBJ2-1	NA	ASSRDRAPYNEQF
TRBV29-1	NA	TRBJ2-5	NA	SVSVETQY
TRBV4-1	TRBD2	TRBJ2-7	few	ASSQPGLDAYEQY
TRBV6-1	NA	TRBJ1-2	NA	ASSDFSDRNYGYT
TRBV11-3	TRBD1	TRBJ2-2	once	ASSPRTGEDTGELF
TRBV19	NA	TRBJ2-7	NA	ASSMRPNEQY
TRBV27	TRBD1	TRBJ2-4	once	ASSKRQGVAKNIQY
TRBV4-1	TRBD2	TRBJ2-1	NA	ASSPRGLAGPYNEQF
TRBV7-9	TRBD1	TRBJ1-5	once	ASSYRQGRLGNQPQH
TRBV6-5	NA	TRBJ2-1	NA	ATQGLSSYNEQF
TRBV29-1	TRBD1	TRBJ2-1	NA	SATGGSYNEQF
TRBV2	NA	TRBJ2-6	NA	ASSEVGTPLGGANVLT
TRBV27	NA	TRBJ1-5	NA	ASSFGGAYQPQH
TRBV28	NA	TRBJ1-2	NA	ASRKSRLFYGYT
TRBV14	TRBD2	TRBJ2-7	NA	ASSQKRLDPGLAGAVGYEQY
TRBV4-3	TRBD1	TRBJ2-1	NA	ASSRRDRVVSNEQF
TRBV4-3	TRBD2	TRBJ2-3	NA	ASSQEIGLAGGPGGTDTQY
TRBV27	NA	TRBJ1-1	NA	ASSLAREANTEAF
TRBV27	TRBD1	TRBJ2-5	NA	ASSLWGQYAGETQY
TRBV7-9	NA	TRBJ2-1	NA	ASSDAQALDNEQF
TRBV7-9	NA	TRBJ2-7	NA	ASSSEGPGEVDEQY
TRBV14	NA	TRBJ1-5	NA	ASSPRGEGQPQH
TRBV6-6	TRBD1	TRBJ1-2	NA	ASSWERGRPYGYT
TRBV5-1	TRBD1	TRBJ2-5	NA	ASSGQGSQETQY
TRBV7-2	NA	TRBJ2-7	NA	ASSSPAGPYEQY
TRBV14	NA	TRBJ2-1	NA	ASSPPHSSGGANCNEQF
TRBV4-3	TRBD2	TRBJ2-2	NA	ASSQDLERETGELF
TRBV5-6	TRBD1	TRBJ1-4	NA	ASSLRDRLEEKLF
TRBV2	NA	TRBJ2-7	NA	ASTGTGAPSYEQY
TRBV15	TRBD2	TRBJ2-5	once	ATSRTQGLALQETQY
TRBV15	NA	TRBJ2-3	NA	ATSMGGVGLSTDTQY
TRBV4-3	TRBD1	TRBJ2-7	NA	ASSQEFGQGYYEQY
TRBV7-2	NA	TRBJ2-7	NA	ASASSGYEQY
TRBV7-2	TRBD2	TRBJ2-1	NA	ASRGLAGKNEQF
TRBV6-5	TRBD1	TRBJ1-5	NA	ASSLDRDHQPQH
TRBV14	NA	TRBJ2-1	NA	ASSQELRTGRNNEQF
TRBV30	NA	TRBJ2-4	NA	AWSGENIQY
TRBV29-1	NA	TRBJ2-3	NA	SVELAPADTQY
TRBV5-1	NA	NA	NA	ASRWGGQGIHEQY
TRBV7-9	TRBD1	TRBJ2-7	NA	ASSSRDRAYEQY
TRBV5-1	TRBD2	TRBJ2-7	NA	ASGLDLYEQY
TRBV4-3	TRBD2	TRBJ2-2	NA	ASRDGLAGPTGELF
TRBV12-5	NA	TRBJ1-5	NA	ASGLGNHDIQEAHSNQPQH
TRBV15	TRBD1	TRBJ2-5	NA	ATREQGGDTQY
TRBV29-1	TRBD2	TRBJ2-1	NA	SVGGPGLAGHEQF
TRBV19	NA	TRBJ1-1	NA	ASKGRGYNTEAF
TRBV12-5	NA	TRBJ1-1	NA	ASGLGRGYTEAF
TRBV5-4	TRBD1	TRBJ2-5	NA	ASSIPGGQETQY
TRBV13	TRBD1	TRBJ1-1	NA	ASSRYRGTF
TRBV4-1	TRBD2	TRBJ2-1	NA	ASSQYSSGCSYNEQF
TRBV7-2	NA	TRBJ2-7	NA	ASSHRGSEQY
TRBV7-2	NA	TRBJ2-5	once	ASSLDPWRETQY